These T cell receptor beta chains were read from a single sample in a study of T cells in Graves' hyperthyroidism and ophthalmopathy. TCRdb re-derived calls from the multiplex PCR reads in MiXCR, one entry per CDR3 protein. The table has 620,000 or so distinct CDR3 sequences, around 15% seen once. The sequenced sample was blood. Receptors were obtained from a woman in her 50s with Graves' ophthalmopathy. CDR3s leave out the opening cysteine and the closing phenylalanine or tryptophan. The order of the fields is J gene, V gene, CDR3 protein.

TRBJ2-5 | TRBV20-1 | SARDLGQETQY
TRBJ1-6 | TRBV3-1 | ASSQDPRQALSPLH
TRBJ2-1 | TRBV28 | ASSPENSYNEQF
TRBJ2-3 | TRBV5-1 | ASSLGAASDTDTQY
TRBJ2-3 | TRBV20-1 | SASGTGLTDTQY
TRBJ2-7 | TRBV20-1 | SARDSREGAEQY
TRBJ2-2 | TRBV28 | ASSLRGLGNTGELF
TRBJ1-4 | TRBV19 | ASRPWTGNEKLF
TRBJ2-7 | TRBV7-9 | ASSRTGRGEQY
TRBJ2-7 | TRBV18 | ASSGTSGSFSYEQY
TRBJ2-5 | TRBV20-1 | SASVTSGRQETQY
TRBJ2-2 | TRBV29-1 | SVEGGQGLTGELF
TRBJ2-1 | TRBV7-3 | ASSPYPGGSSYNEQF
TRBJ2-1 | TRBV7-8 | ASSFRESVDNEQF
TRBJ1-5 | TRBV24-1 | ATSDASGGSNQPQH
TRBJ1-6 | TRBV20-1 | SARSRTGGDSPLH
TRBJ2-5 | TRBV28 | ASSLSGGEGETQY
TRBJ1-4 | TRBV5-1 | ASSSTGPRGEKLF
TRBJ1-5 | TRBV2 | ASKTTGDQRQPQH
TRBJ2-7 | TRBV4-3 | ASSQDRLAGEYEQY
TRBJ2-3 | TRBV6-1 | ASSPGLAGGGWKTDTQY
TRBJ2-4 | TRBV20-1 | SALRSQNIQY
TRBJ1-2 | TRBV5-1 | ASRPMGGPGGYT
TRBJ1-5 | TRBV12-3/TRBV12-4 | ASSSGTGYTPSNQPQH
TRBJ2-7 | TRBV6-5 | ASSYTGLADEQY
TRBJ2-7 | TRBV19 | ASSMINQGSNEQY
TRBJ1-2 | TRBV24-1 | ATSDPIAQGIYGYT
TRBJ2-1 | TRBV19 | ASSITGTAYNEQF
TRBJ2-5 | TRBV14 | ASSQDWTQY
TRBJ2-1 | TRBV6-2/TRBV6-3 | ASRRTGGISYNEQF
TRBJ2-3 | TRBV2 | ASSAVVSGLTDTQY
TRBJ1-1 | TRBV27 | ASSLSRVSTEAF
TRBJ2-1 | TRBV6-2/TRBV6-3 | ASTYGTPYNEQF
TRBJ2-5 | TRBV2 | ASSLPGQGSGETQY
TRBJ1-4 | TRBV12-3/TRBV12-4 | ASSRGTAATNEKLF
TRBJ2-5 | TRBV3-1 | ASSVTSSLETQY
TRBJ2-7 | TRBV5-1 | ASSSQGLSSYEQY
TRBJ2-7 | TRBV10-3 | AISSSGRAGSYEQY
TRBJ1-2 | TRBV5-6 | ASSFADRQVTGYT